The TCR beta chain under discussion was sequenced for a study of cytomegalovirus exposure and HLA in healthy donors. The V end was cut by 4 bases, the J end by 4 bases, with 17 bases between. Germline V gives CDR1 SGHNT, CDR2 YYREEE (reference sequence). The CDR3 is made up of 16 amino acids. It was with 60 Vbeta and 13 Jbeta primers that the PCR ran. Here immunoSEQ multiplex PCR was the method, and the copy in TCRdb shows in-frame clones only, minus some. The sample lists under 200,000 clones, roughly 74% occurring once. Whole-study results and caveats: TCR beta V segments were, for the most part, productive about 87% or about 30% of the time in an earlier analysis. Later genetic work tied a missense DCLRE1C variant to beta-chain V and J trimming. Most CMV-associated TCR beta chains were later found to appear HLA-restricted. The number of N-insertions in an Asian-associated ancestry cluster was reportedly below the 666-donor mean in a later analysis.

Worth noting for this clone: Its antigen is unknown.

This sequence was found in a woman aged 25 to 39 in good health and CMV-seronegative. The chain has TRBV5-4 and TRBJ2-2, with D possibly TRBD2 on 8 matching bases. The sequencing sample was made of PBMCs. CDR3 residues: CASSRGGRGVTGELFF. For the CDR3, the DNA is TGTGCCAGCAGCCGGGGGGGCAGGGGGGTCACCGGGGAGCTGTTTTTT. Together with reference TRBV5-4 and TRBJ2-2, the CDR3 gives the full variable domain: ETGVTQSPTHLIKTRGQQVTLRCSSQSGHNTVSWYQQALGQGPQFIFQYYREEENGRGNFPPRFSGLQFPNYSSELNVNALELDDSALYLCASSRGGRGVTGELFFGEGSRLTVL.